This T cell receptor beta chain was identified in a study of T cell repertoires in aging, cancer and after chemotherapy. The template was genomic DNA from peripheral blood, not RNA. Rearranged V-D-J TRB sequences were amplified with a mixed TRB-A/B primer pool. TCRdb processed the multiplex PCR reads anew with MiXCR; each CDR3 protein has one entry. This sample has some 8,200 distinct CDR3 sequences, with approximately 32% found just once. The CDR3 has 17 residues. V trimming: 0 bases; J trimming: 4 bases; junction bases outside the gene matches: 10. Germline CDR1 SGHTA, CDR2 FQGNSA. The TCR comes from a human donor in good health. This sequence joins TRBV7-2 and TRBJ2-3; 7 positions agree with TRBD2. The material sequenced was blood. For the CDR3, the DNA is TGTGCCAGCAGCTTAGCAGGACTAGTGGCCTCGGCAGATACGCAGTATTTT. Residues: CASSLAGLVASADTQYF.